One sample yielded the 26 T cell receptor beta chains listed below, sequenced in a study of shared clonotypes between healthy human individuals. Only in-frame clones appear in the TCRdb table, and some are missing; sequencing was by immunoSEQ multiplex PCR. The sample comprises around 340,000 clones, roughly 80% of which are singletons, and 10% rests with the top ten. The sample was memory CD4+ T cells sorted from blood. The subset here: CD45RA-negative fraction. These receptors all stem from a man aged 25 to 40 in good health.

This clone appeared a single time. The chain joins TRBV6-4 to TRBJ2-1, with D tentatively TRBD1 (5 bases). This CDR3 contains 12 residues. The germline gives CDR1 MRHNA, CDR2 SNTAGT. V dropped 5 bases and J dropped 6 bases, with 8 bases sitting between them. CDR3 sequence: CASSPGRNEQFF. DNA of the CDR3: TGTGCCAGCAGTCCAGGGCGCAATGAGCAGTTCTTC.

This chain joins TRBV5-5 and TRBJ1-3; the match to TRBD1 covers 7 bases. V lost 5 bases, J lost 0 bases, and 8 bases stayed unmatched. Germline-derived CDR1 and CDR2 are SGHKS and YYEKEE (reference sequence). The CDR3 runs 16 residues. CDR3 protein: CASSIPTGSSGNTIYF. Here the CDR3 DNA reads TGTGCCAGCAGTATCCCGACAGGGTCCTCTGGAAACACCATATATTTT. Supplemented by reference TRBV5-5 and TRBJ1-3, the full variable domain reads DAGVTQSPTHLIKTRGQQVTLRCSPISGHKSVSWYQQVLGQGPQFIFQYYEKEERGRGNFPDRFSARQFPNYSSELNVNALLLGDSALYLCASSIPTGSSGNTIYFGEGSWLTVV.

The chain combines TRBV5-1 with TRBJ2-1; possibly TRBD1 or TRBD2 for D (5 bases each). This CDR3 spans 15 amino acids. V dropped 7 bases and J dropped 0 bases, with 14 bases sitting between them. Germline-derived CDR1 and CDR2 are SGHRS and YFSETQ. The CDR3 spells CASGDGTSSYNEQFF. CDR3 in DNA: TGCGCCAGCGGAGACGGGACGAGCTCCTACAATGAGCAGTTCTTC.

This clone was counted only a few times. V and J are TRBV28 and TRBJ2-2; D gene unclear. The CDR3 runs to 13 residues. With 7 bases removed from V and 1 base from J, the gap between germline ends came to 7 bases. Germline lookup yields CDR1 MDHEN and CDR2 SYDVKM. For the CDR3, the DNA is TGTGCCAGCATGGTTGAGAACACCGGGGAGCTGTTTTTT. Translating it yields CASMVENTGELFF.

V gene TRBV13 combines with J gene TRBJ2-3; TRBD2 matches 12 bases. Trimming removed 5 bases from V and 3 bases from J; junction bases left unmatched: 6. CDR3 size: 16 residues. Germline CDR1 reads PRHDT; CDR2 reads FYEKMQ (reference sequence). The CDR3 nucleotides read TGTGCCAGCAGCGACCTAGGACTAGCGGGGACAGATACGCAGTATTTT. Its protein is CASSDLGLAGTDTQYF.

The V call is TRBV7-6, the J call TRBJ1-2, with a possible D match to TRBD1 (5 bases). The CDR3 spans 11 residues. The V gene lost 8 bases and the J gene lost 8 bases, with 12 bases spanning the gap. Looked up from germline, CDR1 is SGHVS and CDR2 is FNYEAQ. The CDR3 sequence: CASSPGDGYTF. The CDR3 bases are TGTGCCAGCTCCCCCGGGGACGGCTACACCTTC.

This rearrangement joins TRBV6-5 to TRBJ2-7; perhaps TRBD1 as D (5 bases). V was clipped by 6 bases and J by 9 bases, with 12 bases between them. Germline CDR1 and CDR2: MNHEY and SVGAGI. This CDR3 contains 11 residues. CDR3 amino acids: CASRAGSWQYF. The CDR3 DNA reads TGTGCCAGCAGGGCAGGGTCTTGGCAGTACTTC.

This chain connects TRBV19 to TRBJ2-2; D might be TRBD2 (5 bases). The CDR3 loop spans 14 amino acids. Trimming pared 6 bases from V and 1 base from J, leaving 9 bases between. Germline V gene sequence: CDR1 LNHDA, CDR2 SQIVND (reference sequence). The CDR3 sequence is CASSRTGNTGELFF. The CDR3 nucleotides are TGTGCCAGTAGCCGGACTGGGAACACCGGGGAGCTGTTTTTT.

The V call is TRBV14, the J call TRBJ2-3; D not resolved. Germline V lookup: CDR1 SGHDN, CDR2 FVKESK. The ends were cut back, 8 bases at V and 1 base at J, with 10 bases in the middle. This CDR3 region has 13 residues. As DNA, the CDR3 is TGTGCCAGCCGGCCCTCTGGCACAGATACGCAGTATTTT. It translates to CASRPSGTDTQYF.

V is TRBV6-5 and J is TRBJ1-5, with D uncertain. CDR1 and CDR2 (germline): MNHEY, SVGAGI. The CDR3 is made up of 14 amino acids. Trimming shortened V by 6 bases and J by 2 bases, and 11 bases separated the two germline ends. The CDR3 bases are TGTGCCAGCAGCCGAAGCACCGGCAATCAGCCCCAGCATTTT. Its protein is CASSRSTGNQPQHF.

The rearrangement joins TRBV28 to TRBJ1-3; D unresolved. The ends were cut back, 7 bases at V and 0 bases at J, with 10 bases in the middle. This CDR3 comprises 14 residues. CDR1 MDHEN and CDR2 SYDVKM come from the germline V gene. CDR3 coding DNA: TGTGCCAGCACGCGGGCCTTCTCTGGAAACACCATATATTTT. Its translation: CASTRAFSGNTIYF.

This sequence joins TRBV25-1 and TRBJ2-5; D may be TRBD2 (5 bases). Trimming removed 4 bases at V and 4 bases at J, with 19 bases between. The CDR3 contains 16 residues. CDR1 and CDR2 (germline): MGHDK, SYGVNS. CDR3: CASSAKDFIVRETQYF. Here the CDR3 DNA reads TGTGCCAGCAGTGCTAAGGACTTTATAGTACGAGAGACCCAGTACTTC.

The V and J genes are TRBV5-1 and TRBJ1-2; 8 nucleotides align to TRBD1. CDR3 length equals 16 residues. Per the germline V gene, CDR1 is SGHRS and CDR2 is YFSETQ. With 4 bases clipped from V and 4 bases from J, the junction kept 12 bases outside the gene matches. CDR3 sequence (DNA): TGCGCCAGCAGCGACAATCAGGGGGCGCGGGGCTATGGCTACACCTTC. The encoded protein is CASSDNQGARGYGYTF.

The V gene is TRBV15, the J gene TRBJ1-5; D might be TRBD1 (5 bases). Germline loops: CDR1 LNHNV, CDR2 YYDKDF (reference sequence). This CDR3 has 13 residues. V lost 6 bases to trimming and J lost 9 bases, with 15 bases between them. In DNA, the CDR3 is TGTGCCACCAGAAAACCGGGACCGGGGCCCCAGCATTTT. Protein sequence: CATRKPGPGPQHF.

Here the CDR3 reads CASSLYGTVSRNEQFF. In DNA, the CDR3 is TGTGCCAGCAGCTTATACGGGACAGTTTCTCGCAATGAGCAGTTCTTC. The chain couples TRBV7-2 to TRBJ2-1, with 7 nucleotides matching TRBD1. V shed 2 bases, J shed 6 bases, and the junction held 10 bases outside the gene matches. CDR1 is SGHTA and CDR2 is FQGNSA in the germline V gene. The CDR3 consists of 16 residues. Complete variable domain (other parts from reference TRBV7-2 and TRBJ2-1): GAGVSQSPSNKVTEKGKDVELRCDPISGHTALYWYRQSLGQGLEFLIYFQGNSAPDKSGLPSDRFSAERTGGSVSTLTIQRTQQEDSAVYLCASSLYGTVSRNEQFFGPGTRLTVL.

DNA for the CDR3: TGTGCCAGCAGGTTACGGGGGACGAACACCGGGGAGCTGTTTTTT. It codes for CASRLRGTNTGELFF. This sequence joins TRBV5-6 and TRBJ2-2; D may be TRBD2 (6 bases). There are 15 residues in the CDR3. V was cut by 5 bases and J by 0 bases, with 11 bases left in between. CDR1 and CDR2 (germline): SGHDT, YYEEEE. Supplemented by reference TRBV5-6 and TRBJ2-2, the full variable domain reads DAGVTQSPTHLIKTRGQQVTLRCSPKSGHDTVSWYQQALGQGPQFIFQYYEEEERQRGNFPDRFSGHQFPNYSSELNVNALLLGDSALYLCASRLRGTNTGELFFGEGSRLTVL.

The chain combines TRBV10-1 with TRBJ2-7; the D gene could be TRBD1 or TRBD2 (6 bases each). The CDR3 extends over 16 amino acids. The V gene's germline CDR1 is WNHNN and CDR2 SYGVQD (reference sequence). Between the trimmed V and J ends, which lost 1 base and 5 bases, there was a span of 18 bases. This CDR3 reads CASSEWGGPGAHEQYF. The CDR3 DNA follows: TGCGCCAGCAGTGAGTGGGGCGGCCCGGGGGCTCACGAGCAGTACTTC.

J is TRBJ2-7 and V is TRBV10-3; D perhaps matches TRBD1 (5 bases). CDR1 ENHRY and CDR2 SYGVKD come from the germline V gene. Between the trimmed V and J ends, which lost 3 bases and 4 bases, there was a span of 7 bases. CDR3 size: 12 residues. The CDR3 DNA reads TGTGCCATCAGTGATTCAGGGTACGAGCAGTACTTC. It specifies CAISDSGYEQYF.

This clone was found once. This rearrangement joins TRBV10-2 to TRBJ2-7; no clear D gene. Germline V gene lookup returns CDR1 WSHSY and CDR2 SAAADI. The CDR3 extends over 15 amino acids. V lost 8 bases to trimming and J lost 3 bases, with 20 bases between them. The CDR3 nucleotides read TGCGCCAGCCGAGAGGTCAATACTATAAACTACGAGCAGTACTTC. Translating gives CASREVNTINYEQYF.

This clone turned up a few times. The gene calls are TRBV2 and TRBJ1-5; maybe TRBD1 (6 bases). From germline, CDR1 is SNHLY and CDR2 FYNNEI. This CDR3 has 15 amino acids. V was shortened by 3 bases and J by 7 bases, with 16 bases between the two germline ends. Written as DNA, the CDR3 is TGTGCCAGCAGTGACCGTGGGGGCGCCGGGCAGCCCCAGCATTTT. It translates to CASSDRGGAGQPQHF.

This sequence joins TRBV7-3 and TRBJ2-5; D is unclear. CDR3 length: 13 residues. Per the germline V gene, CDR1 is SGHTA and CDR2 is FQGTGA. V dropped 0 bases and J dropped 4 bases, with 6 bases sitting between them. As DNA, the CDR3 is TGTGCCAGCAGCTTAACTATGGCAGAGACCCAGTACTTC. This translates into CASSLTMAETQYF. Full variable domain (missing parts from reference TRBV7-3 and TRBJ2-5): GAGVSQTPSNKVTEKGKYVELRCDPISGHTALYWYRQSLGQGPEFLIYFQGTGAADDSGLPNDRFFAVRPEGSVSTLKIQRTERGDSAVYLCASSLTMAETQYFGPGTRLLVL.

The chain uses TRBV5-1 and TRBJ2-7; TRBD2 aligns across 8 bases. With 3 bases clipped from V and 7 bases from J, the junction kept 15 bases outside the gene matches. This CDR3 has 16 residues. Germline V lookup: CDR1 SGHRS, CDR2 YFSETQ. The CDR3 here is CASSSRTSLGVGEQYF. The CDR3 nucleotides are TGCGCCAGCAGCTCAAGGACTAGCTTAGGGGTTGGAGAGCAGTACTTC.

As regards this clone: Other DNA sequences in this sample translate to the same CDR3. The chain employs TRBV7-2 and TRBJ2-1, with 8 bases identical to TRBD1. Trimming cost V 0 bases and J 4 bases; bases outside gene matches: 17. Per germline, CDR1 SGHTA and CDR2 FQGNSA. CDR3 length equals 20 residues. The chain's CDR3 is CASSLALTDRVPYGYNEQFF. Written as DNA, the CDR3 is TGTGCCAGCAGCTTAGCGCTAACGGACAGGGTTCCGTATGGATACAATGAGCAGTTCTTC.

CDR3 region: CASNPFGALHNEQFF. The CDR3 DNA reads TGTGCCAGTAACCCTTTTGGGGCTCTCCACAATGAGCAGTTCTTC. The chain is built from TRBV19 and TRBJ2-1; TRBD1 might be the D (5 bases). The CDR3 is 15 residues long. Germline-derived CDR1 and CDR2 are LNHDA and SQIVND (reference sequence). Trimming left V 7 bases short and J 5 bases short, with 18 bases between.

The CDR3: CASSSRQGNTDTQYF. In DNA, the CDR3 is TGTGCCAGCAGCTCACGACAGGGGAACACAGATACGCAGTATTTT. The V and J genes are TRBV7-3 and TRBJ2-3; 8 positions agree with TRBD1. The germline CDR1 and CDR2 sequences are SGHTA and FQGTGA. This CDR3 is built from 15 residues. V trimming: 4 bases; J trimming: 2 bases; junction bases outside the gene matches: 5.

This clone was counted only a few times. This sequence joins TRBV19 and TRBJ2-5; 8 nucleotides align to TRBD2. CDR3 size: 14 residues. Germline CDR1 is LNHDA and CDR2 is SQIVND (reference sequence). The V gene end was trimmed by 4 bases and the J gene end by 1 base; junction bases not matched to a gene: 2. Here the CDR3 reads CASSSGRPQETQYF. The CDR3 DNA reads as TGTGCCAGTAGTAGCGGGAGGCCCCAAGAGACCCAGTACTTC.